This T cell receptor (beta chain) was identified in a study of blood T cell repertoires in COVID-19. Study-wide background: Acute and convalescent COVID-19 specimens originated in the United States, Italy and Spain. T cells, B-cell-depleted T cells, or PBMCs supplied cDNA or gDNA.

The CDR3 spans 13 residues. Trimming left V 3 bases short and J 3 bases short, with 5 bases between. In germline, CDR1 is MDHEN, CDR2 SYDVKM. Using immunoSEQ multiplex PCR, the repertoire was profiled, and TCRdb retains in-frame clones only, with some absent. Here the sample spans roughly 330,000 clones, roughly 87% being singletons. The rearrangement uses TRBV28 and TRBJ2-2; the D is unclear. What was sequenced was PBMCs or T cells enriched from blood (not recorded which). The sequence came from a woman under 40 who had recovered from COVID-19. The CDR3: CASSLADTGELFF. The CDR3 region has the DNA TGTGCCAGCAGTTTGGCAGACACCGGGGAGCTGTTTTTT.